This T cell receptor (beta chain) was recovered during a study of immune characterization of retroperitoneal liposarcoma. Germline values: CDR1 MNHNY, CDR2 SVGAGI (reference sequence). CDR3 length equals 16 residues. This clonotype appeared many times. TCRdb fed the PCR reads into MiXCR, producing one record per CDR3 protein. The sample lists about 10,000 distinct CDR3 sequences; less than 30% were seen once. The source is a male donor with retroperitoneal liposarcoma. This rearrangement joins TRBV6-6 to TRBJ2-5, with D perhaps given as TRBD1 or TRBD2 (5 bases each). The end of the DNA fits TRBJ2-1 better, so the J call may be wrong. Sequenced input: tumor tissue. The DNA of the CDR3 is TGTGCCAGCAGTTACTCGGCCGGGGCTCTCCAAGAGACCCAGTTCTTC. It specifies CASSYSAGALQETQFF.